The T cell receptor (beta chain) under discussion was sequenced for a study of T cell repertoires in cytomegalovirus infection. Study information: Public TCR beta signatures marked donors with CMV infection and the matching HLA. Broader study findings: The ex vivo response was dominated by HLA-C-restricted CMV-specific TCR beta clonotypes.

CDR1 and CDR2 from the germline V gene are SGHTA and FQGNSA. This CDR3 contains 12 residues. V lost 2 bases and J lost 5, with 7 bases in between. TCRdb passed the reads through MiXCR, listing each CDR3 protein once. The sample shows 250,000 or so distinct CDR3 sequences, less than 9.5% of them seen only once. Many counts were recorded for this clonotype. The antigen is unknown. This chain connects TRBV7-2 to TRBJ2-7; D uncertain. The sequenced sample was PBMCs. The origin of this receptor is a human donor in good health (CMV status not recorded). Some clones in this sample may be carry-over from other donors' samples. CDR3 region: CASSLFENEQYF. CDR3 sequence (DNA): TGTGCCAGCAGCTTATTTGAAAACGAGCAGTACTTC. The full variable domain, its missing parts supplied by reference TRBV7-2 and TRBJ2-7, is GAGVSQSPSNKVTEKGKDVELRCDPISGHTALYWYRQSLGQGLEFLIYFQGNSAPDKSGLPSDRFSAERTGGSVSTLTIQRTQQEDSAVYLCASSLFENEQYFGPGTRLTVT.